The source of this T cell receptor (beta chain) is a study of cytomegalovirus exposure and HLA in healthy donors. Of note for this clone: Antigen: not known.

The study's findings and limits: In a later analysis, CMV-associated beta chains were mostly HLA-associated, it appeared. More clonal expansion characterized HLA-associated TCR beta chains than equally common others in a later analysis.

PCR primers comprised 60 Vbeta and 13 Jbeta primers. Per the study methods: In a later analysis, some 80 million unique TCR beta chains included roughly 11 million shared by two or more donors. TCRdb's table, derived via immunoSEQ multiplex PCR, lists solely in-frame clones and lacks some. V, J and clone size are those of that table, while D and trimming were read from the DNA. The table has 200,000 or so clones, roughly 70% seen once. Germline values: CDR1 LNHDA, CDR2 SQIVND (reference sequence). This CDR3 is built from 15 residues. With V trimmed by 3 bases and J by 7 bases, 5 bases remained unmatched.

The V call is TRBV19, the J call TRBJ1-5; 11 bases are shared with TRBD1. The receptor was derived from a man between 35 and 55 years old in good health and CMV-seropositive. Sequencing was performed on PBMCs. This CDR3 is CASSMGTGGGQPQHF. The CDR3 nucleotides read TGTGCCAGTAGTATGGGGACAGGGGGTGGGCAGCCCCAGCATTTT.